The source of this T cell receptor beta chain is a study of cytomegalovirus exposure and HLA in healthy donors. CDR3 length: 15 amino acids. Trimming cost V 4 bases and J 8 bases, with 17 bases left between them. Looked up from germline, CDR1 is LNHDA and CDR2 is SQIVND (reference sequence). Points on this clone: As yet, its antigen is unknown.

Researchers ran the PCR with 60 Vbeta and 13 Jbeta primers. TCRdb's copy holds only in-frame clones and misses some; the assay was immunoSEQ multiplex PCR. The sample has over 150,000 clones; 75% are singletons. Whole-study findings and limits: Three chains tied to CMV proved CMV antigen-specific in vitro.

The TCR was taken from a male donor in good health and CMV-seronegative. The sequenced material came from PBMCs. The chain links TRBV19 to TRBJ1-4; a weak D match, TRBD1 (5 bases). This CDR3 is CASSTPWGVQEKLFF. The CDR3 DNA reads TGTGCCAGTAGTACCCCCTGGGGCGTGCAGGAAAAACTGTTTTTT.